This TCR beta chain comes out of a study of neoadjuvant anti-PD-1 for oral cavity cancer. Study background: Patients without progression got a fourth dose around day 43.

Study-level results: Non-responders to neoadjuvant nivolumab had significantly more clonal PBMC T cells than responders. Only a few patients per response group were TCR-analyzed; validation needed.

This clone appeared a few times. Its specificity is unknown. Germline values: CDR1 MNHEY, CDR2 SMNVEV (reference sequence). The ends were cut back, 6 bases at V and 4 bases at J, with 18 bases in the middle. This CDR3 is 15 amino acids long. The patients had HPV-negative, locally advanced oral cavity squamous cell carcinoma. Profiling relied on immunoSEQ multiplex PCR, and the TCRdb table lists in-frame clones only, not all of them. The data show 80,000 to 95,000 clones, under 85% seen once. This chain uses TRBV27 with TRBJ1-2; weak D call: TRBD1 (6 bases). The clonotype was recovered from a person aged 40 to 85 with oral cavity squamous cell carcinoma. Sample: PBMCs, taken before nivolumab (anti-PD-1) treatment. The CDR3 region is CASSPPGQRGYGYTF. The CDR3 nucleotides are TGTGCCAGCAGCCCTCCCGGACAGCGCGGCTATGGCTACACCTTC.